The entry below gives a single T cell receptor (beta chain) sequence along with its context. No antigen is known for it. No quality values exist for individual bases; no much larger clone is one base distant. The CDR3 sequence holds 11 residues, the cysteine and phenylalanine included. Only CDR3 DNA is held: 33 bases, read in frame from base 1. The germline V gene (reference sequence) provides CDR1 SGHNT and CDR2 YYREEE. V is cut by 4 bases and J by 6 bases, and the space between the germline ends is 6 bases. This sample is drawn from a study of blood T cell repertoires in COVID-19 (dated by TCRdb to the early 2020s). About the study as a whole: Samples from collaborators originated in the United States, Italy and Spain and spanned both the acute and convalescent phases of COVID-19. The prospective study material was composed of cDNA or gDNA derived from T cells, B-cell-depleted T cells, or PBMCs. The dataset comprised deeply sampled blood TCRbeta repertoires from subjects exposed to, actively infected with, or recovered from COVID-19. A freely available public database, intended as a resource for researchers studying the immune response to SARS-CoV-2, is where the repertoires were released. Samples were obtained from the ongoing ImmuneRACE study (first 160 participants) and from approximately 1,200 subjects provided by 6 global collaborators. Nearly every sample came with metadata listing a de-identified subject ID, COVID-19 status, age in years and sex. Where available, HLA class I and class II types were obtained from metadata supplied by the sample provider rather than from assay-based typing.

The research as a whole found: Clinical and demographic metadata were provided uncurated, with the amount varying by source and participant.

TCRbeta CDR3 regions were amplified from genomic DNA by means of the immunoSEQ Assay, a bias-controlled multiplex PCR. Under the source paper's analysis protocol: Within the assay, amplification of reference gene primers was used to estimate how many nucleated cells each sample contained. To quantify the absolute abundance of each unique TCRbeta CDR3 rearrangement, sequence reads were collapsed and filtered. For each sample, productive Simpson clonality was calculated by taking the square root of Simpson's diversity index across productive rearrangements. TCRdb retrieved this table from immuneACCESS and kept in-frame rearrangements only. Not all clones are present; in checked studies, unresolved V genes account for under half, and no reason is known for the remainder. V and J calls and clone size are given by that table; D and trimming were obtained from the DNA. The sample table contains about 82,000 clones; only one count was recorded for roughly 78% of them. 36% of the sample belongs to the ten largest clones.

One collaborating source in Seattle enrolled patients while the patients were actively infected and followed the patients over time throughout the course of disease. Collaborating institutions collected whole blood in K2EDTA tubes following their own protocols. For TCRbeta analysis, collaborators shipped samples as frozen whole blood, isolated PBMCs, or DNA extracted from either of those sample types. The material sequenced was peripheral blood. The sequence was obtained from a man in his sixties with COVID-19, enrolled during active disease. This chain is built from TRBV5-4 and TRBJ2-3, with the D gene not clear enough to name. The CDR3 region: CASSLQDTQYF. The DNA is TGTGCCAGCAGCCTCCAGGATACGCAGTATTTT. The full variable domain, completed from the reference TRBV5-4 and TRBJ2-3 proteins outside the CDR3, reads ETGVTQSPTHLIKTRGQQVTLRCSSQSGHNTVSWYQQALGQGPQFIFQYYREEENGRGNFPPRFSGLQFPNYSSELNVNALELDDSALYLCASSLQDTQYFGPGTRLTVL.